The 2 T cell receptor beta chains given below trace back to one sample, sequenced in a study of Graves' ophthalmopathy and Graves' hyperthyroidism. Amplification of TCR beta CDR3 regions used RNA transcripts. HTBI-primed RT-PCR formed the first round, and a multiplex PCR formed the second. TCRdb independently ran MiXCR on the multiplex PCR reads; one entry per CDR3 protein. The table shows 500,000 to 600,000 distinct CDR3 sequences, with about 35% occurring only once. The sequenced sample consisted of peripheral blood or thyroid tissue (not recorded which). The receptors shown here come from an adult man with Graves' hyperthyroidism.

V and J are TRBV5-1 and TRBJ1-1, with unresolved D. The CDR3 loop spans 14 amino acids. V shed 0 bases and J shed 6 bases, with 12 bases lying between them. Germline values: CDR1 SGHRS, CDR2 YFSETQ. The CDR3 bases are TGCGCCAGCAGCTTGGACGGGATGGGCCCTGAAGCTTTCTTT. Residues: CASSLDGMGPEAFF.

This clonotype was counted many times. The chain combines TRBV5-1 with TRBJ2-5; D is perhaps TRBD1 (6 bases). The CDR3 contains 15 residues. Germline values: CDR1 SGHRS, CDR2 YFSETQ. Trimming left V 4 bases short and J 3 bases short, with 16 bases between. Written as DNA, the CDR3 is TGCGCCAGCAGCCTCGCCGGGACACCGAAAGAGACCCAGTACTTC. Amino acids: CASSLAGTPKETQYF.